Sequencing of this TCR beta chain was carried out in a study of cytomegalovirus exposure and HLA in healthy donors. The study, taken as a whole, reports: The study recorded 150 to 200 TCR beta chains that were cytomegalovirus-associated. TCR sequences were mostly rare, though some public TCRs occurred in many donors.

Comment on this clone: The antigen is unknown.

Researchers ran the PCR with 60 Vbeta and 13 Jbeta primers. As handled by the study authors: An analysis performed later counted 70 million to 90 million unique TCR beta chains (around 11 million of them shared). Sequenced by immunoSEQ multiplex PCR; TCRdb stores in-frame clones only, minus some. That table furnishes V, J and clone size, whereas the DNA furnished D and trimming. The table records roughly 120,000 clones, 70% to 80% of them present only once. Trimming pared 0 bases from V and 4 bases from J, leaving 9 bases between. From germline, CDR1 is ENHRY and CDR2 SYGVKD. This CDR3 is 14 amino acids long.

The V gene is TRBV10-3, the J gene TRBJ1-1, with no clear D. The TCR sequence derives from a woman in her forties or fifties in good health and CMV-seropositive. Source material: PBMCs. DNA of the CDR3: TGTGCCATCAGTGAGTCTACGGGTAGCACTGAAGCTTTCTTT. As protein: CAISESTGSTEAFF.